The clone carrying this T cell receptor (beta chain) was seen a few times. This sample was included in a study of early T cells in non-severe SARS-CoV-2 infection. TCRdb processed the 5' RACE reads anew with MiXCR; each CDR3 protein has one entry. The table has around 33,000 distinct CDR3 sequences, approximately 4.6% seen once. Sequencing input: whole blood. The receptor comes from an adult who was a healthcare worker with PCR-confirmed SARS-CoV-2 infection or an uninfected control (not recorded which).

In DNA form, the CDR3 reads TGTGCCAGCAGCCCCCCCTCCGCGGGGGGTTACAATGAGCAGTTCTTC. Residues: CASSPPSAGGYNEQFF. This sequence joins TRBV11-2 and TRBJ2-1; 8 bases map to TRBD2. The CDR3 is 16 residues long. Germline V gives CDR1 SGHAT, CDR2 FQNNGV. The V segment lost 5 bases and the J segment 4 bases; nucleotides outside the gene matches: 10.